This T cell receptor beta chain stems from a study of OX40 agonist ivuxolimab in advanced cancers. This CDR3 comprises 18 residues. The V gene's germline CDR1 is SQVTM and CDR2 ANQGSEA. J gave up 2 bases and V 0 bases, and 7 bases lay outside the gene matches. The data were produced by immunoSEQ multiplex PCR, yet TCRdb's version contains in-frame clones alone and is incomplete. The table lists tens of thousands of clones, roughly 80% of them singletons. Material: CD4+ or CD8+ T cells sorted from blood, obtained in a trial of the OX40 agonist ivuxolimab. The chain links TRBV29-1 to TRBJ2-2; 12 bases agree with TRBD2. The sequence was collected from an adult with an advanced solid tumor such as melanoma, head and neck, liver or kidney cancer. CDR3 sequence reads: CSVEEGSTSGGNTGELFF. Written as DNA, the CDR3 is TGCAGCGTTGAAGAGGGGTCGACTAGCGGGGGAAACACCGGGGAGCTGTTTTTT.